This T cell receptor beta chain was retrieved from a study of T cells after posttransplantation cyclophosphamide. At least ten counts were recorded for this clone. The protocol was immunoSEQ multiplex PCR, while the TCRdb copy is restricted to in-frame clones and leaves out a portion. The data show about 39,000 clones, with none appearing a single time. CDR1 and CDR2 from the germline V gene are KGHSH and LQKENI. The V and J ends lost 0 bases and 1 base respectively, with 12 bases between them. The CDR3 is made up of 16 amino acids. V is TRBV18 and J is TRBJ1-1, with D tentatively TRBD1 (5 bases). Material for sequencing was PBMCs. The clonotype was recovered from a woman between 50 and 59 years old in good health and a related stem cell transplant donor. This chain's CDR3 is CASSPPHRIENTEAFF. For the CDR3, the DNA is TGTGCCAGCTCACCACCGCACAGGATCGAGAACACTGAAGCTTTCTTT.